Presented here are 23 T cell receptor beta chains from one specimen sequenced in a study of regulatory T cells in long-lasting Graves disease. The authors built TCR beta libraries using iRepertoire HTBI primers and Arm-PCR of CDR3 regions. MiXCR, applied by TCRdb to the multiplex PCR reads, yields one record per CDR3 protein. The profile covers approximately 470,000 distinct CDR3 sequences, with around 15% appearing a single time and 9% to 15% taken by the ten largest. Noted time point: newly diagnosed GD, antithyroid drugs for less than 3 months. From RNA extracted from PBMCs, the TCR library was made. These data also formed part of another study, on T cells in Graves' hyperthyroidism and ophthalmopathy.

The starting material was peripheral blood mononuclear cells (PBMCs), obtained at new diagnosis, from a patient treated with antithyroid drugs. The receptors derive from a man aged 35 to 55 with Graves disease.

Comment on this clonotype: One end of the junction is discordant with germline, which a read error may explain. CDR3 loop: CVSSTGQSYEQYF. The CDR3 region has the DNA TGCGTCAGCAGCACGGGACAGTCCTACGAGCAGTACTTC. The V gene is TRBV5-1, the J gene TRBJ2-7; 7 bases fit TRBD1. Germline V gene sequence: CDR1 SGHRS, CDR2 YFSETQ. The CDR3 is 13 residues long.

This clonotype was recorded many times. The rearrangement joins TRBV28 to TRBJ2-4; D may match TRBD1 or TRBD2 (5 bases each). In germline, CDR1 is MDHEN, CDR2 SYDVKM. The V end was cut by 2 bases, the J end by 2 bases, with 10 bases between. CDR3 length equals 15 residues. Written as DNA, the CDR3 is TGTGCCAGCAGTTTAGTCGGGGCCCCCAAAAACATTCAGTACTTC. Translated: CASSLVGAPKNIQYF.

V gene TRBV6-5 combines with J gene TRBJ2-7; weak D call: TRBD2 (6 bases). CDR3 length: 15 amino acids. Germline V gene lookup returns CDR1 MNHEY and CDR2 SVGAGI. The V gene lost 3 bases and the J gene lost 1 base, with 13 bases spanning the gap. The chain's CDR3 is CASSYGGSLSYEQYF. The CDR3 DNA is TGTGCCAGCAGTTATGGAGGGAGTCTATCCTACGAGCAGTACTTC.

This clonotype was counted once. With a much larger clone just one base away, this may be a read error. The V call is TRBV30, the J call TRBJ2-2; 7 nucleotides match TRBD2. CDR1 and CDR2 from the germline V gene are GTSNPN and SVGIG (reference sequence). The CDR3 runs 14 residues. Here the CDR3 reads CDWLAEANTGELFF. Here the CDR3 DNA reads TGTGACTGGCTAGCGGAGGCGAACACCGGGGAGCTGTTTTTT.

The chain is built from TRBV5-6 and TRBJ2-2; 12 bases are a match to TRBD1. The CDR3 spans 16 residues. Germline CDR1 and CDR2: SGHDT and YYEEEE. V was clipped by 4 bases and J by 2 bases; unmatched bases: 3. The CDR3 DNA reads as TGTGCCAGCAGCAGGGACAGGGGGCGCAACACCGGGGAGCTGTTTTTT. It specifies CASSRDRGRNTGELFF. The variable domain in full, with the rest retrieved from reference TRBV5-6 and TRBJ2-2, is DAGVTQSPTHLIKTRGQQVTLRCSPKSGHDTVSWYQQALGQGPQFIFQYYEEEERQRGNFPDRFSGHQFPNYSSELNVNALLLGDSALYLCASSRDRGRNTGELFFGEGSRLTVL.

This clonotype was recorded at least ten times. The V gene is TRBV7-3, the J gene TRBJ2-1, with no clear D. The CDR3 covers 13 residues. Trimming shortened V by 7 bases and J by 4 bases, and 11 bases separated the two germline ends. Per germline, CDR1 SGHTA and CDR2 FQGTGA. The CDR3 nucleotides are TGTGCCAGCAACCCAACAGAGTACAATGAGCAGTTCTTC. Protein: CASNPTEYNEQFF.

This clonotype showed up many times. V gene TRBV29-1 combines with J gene TRBJ2-7, with 15 bases matching TRBD2. The CDR3 totals 16 residues. Germline CDR1 is SQVTM and CDR2 is ANQGSEA. V trimming: 5 bases; J trimming: 1 base; junction bases outside the gene matches: 6. As DNA, the CDR3 is TGCAGCGTTATGGGACTAGCGGGAGGTAAATCCTACGAGCAGTACTTC. It encodes CSVMGLAGGKSYEQYF.

V is TRBV19 and J is TRBJ1-5, with 7 bases aligning to TRBD1. The CDR3 is 15 amino acids. The J segment lost 0 bases and the V segment lost 6 bases, leaving 5 bases of the junction unmatched. The germline gives CDR1 LNHDA, CDR2 SQIVND (reference sequence). CDR3 protein: CASRSTGNSNQPQHF. As DNA, the CDR3 is TGTGCCAGTAGATCGACAGGGAATAGCAATCAGCCCCAGCATTTT.

This clonotype was picked up many times. This sequence joins TRBV12-3 or TRBV12-4 and TRBJ2-7, with D perhaps matching TRBD1 (6 bases). The CDR3 is 14 residues long. Trimming removed 6 bases from V and 4 bases from J, with 16 bases in between. The CDR3 DNA follows: TGTGCCAGCAGCCATTTTGGGGGCCCTTACGAGCAGTACTTC. This translates into CASSHFGGPYEQYF.

This clonotype was recorded at least ten times. This CDR3 is CASTAANRGGYEQYF. CDR3 DNA: TGTGCCAGCACCGCAGCGAACAGGGGCGGGTACGAGCAGTACTTC. The V call is TRBV7-9, the J call TRBJ2-7, with 7 bases lining up with TRBD1. Germline loops: CDR1 SEHNR, CDR2 FQNEAQ (reference sequence). V shed 7 bases, J shed 4 bases, and the junction held 13 bases outside the gene matches. The CDR3 loop spans 15 amino acids.

This clonotype was counted between two and nine times. V and J are TRBV6-1 and TRBJ2-7; TRBD2 aligns across 8 bases. CDR3 length: 17 residues. With V trimmed by 3 bases and J by 5 bases, 15 bases remained unmatched. CDR1 MNHNS and CDR2 SASEGT come from the germline V gene. The DNA of the CDR3 is TGTGCCAGCAGTGAGGACGGGAGGGCCAGTGTTGGGAACGAGCAGTACTTC. This translates into CASSEDGRASVGNEQYF.

This clonotype appeared a few times. V is TRBV28 and J is TRBJ2-1, with 13 bases that match TRBD2. Germline V gives CDR1 MDHEN, CDR2 SYDVKM. The CDR3 extends over 17 amino acids. Trimming took 5 bases from V and 3 from J; bases not matched to a gene: 7. CDR3 in amino acids: CASSPSRLAGGYNEQFF. The DNA of the CDR3 is TGTGCCAGCAGTCCCTCCAGACTAGCGGGAGGCTACAATGAGCAGTTCTTC.

This sequence joins TRBV2 and TRBJ2-5; D might be TRBD2 (6 bases). Germline V gene lookup returns CDR1 SNHLY and CDR2 FYNNEI. V dropped 6 bases and J dropped 5 bases, with 19 bases sitting between them. CDR3 length: 15 residues. The CDR3 bases are TGTGCCAGCAGCGGGACCTGGAGGGCCCAGGAGACCCAGTACTTC. Translated: CASSGTWRAQETQYF. The full variable domain, completed using reference TRBV2 and TRBJ2-5, is EPEVTQTPSHQVTQMGQEVILRCVPISNHLYFYWYRQILGQKVEFLVSFYNNEISEKSEIFDDQFSVERPDGSNFTLKIRSTKLEDSAMYFCASSGTWRAQETQYFGPGTRLLVL.

This clonotype was seen at least ten times. The chain combines TRBV28 with TRBJ2-1, with TRBD2 matching over 7 bases. Trimming cost V 4 bases and J 4 bases; bases outside gene matches: 13. Germline CDR1 reads MDHEN; CDR2 reads SYDVKM. The length of the CDR3 is 17 residues. The CDR3 region is CASSSYTDSGFYNEQFF. CDR3 sequence (DNA): TGTGCCAGCAGTTCCTATACAGATAGCGGGTTTTACAATGAGCAGTTCTTC.

The table lists this clonotype with many counts. This chain connects TRBV3-1 to TRBJ2-2; no definite D call. Deletions cut 6 bases from V and 5 bases from J, with 4 bases between. The germline CDR1 and CDR2 sequences are LGHDT and YNNKEL (reference sequence). The CDR3 is 11 residues long. CDR3: CASRRTGELFF. The CDR3 coding sequence is TGTGCCAGCAGGAGAACCGGGGAGCTGTTTTTT.

This clonotype was seen only once. The rearrangement links TRBV6-1 to TRBJ2-1; 10 nucleotides align to TRBD2. Unmatched junction bases numbered 12, after V lost 6 bases and J lost 7 bases. The CDR3 consists of 16 residues. Germline CDR1 reads MNHNS; CDR2 reads SASEGT. The CDR3 is CASRLAGAGGANEQFF. CDR3 in DNA: TGTGCCAGCAGGCTGGCGGGAGCGGGAGGGGCAAATGAGCAGTTCTTC.

This clonotype was found many times. The V and J genes are TRBV12-5 and TRBJ2-2; D may correspond to TRBD1 or TRBD2 (5 bases each). The CDR3 consists of 15 residues. Germline CDR1 and CDR2: LGHNT and FRNRAP. Trimming removed 5 bases from V and 0 bases from J, with 10 bases in between. The CDR3 sequence is CASGAGTPNTGELFF. The DNA of the CDR3 is TGTGCTAGTGGTGCCGGGACGCCGAACACCGGGGAGCTGTTTTTT.

This clonotype was detected ten times or more. This rearrangement joins TRBV20-1 to TRBJ2-1; 10 bases map to TRBD2. Trimming cost V 6 bases and J 7 bases; bases outside gene matches: 12. From germline, CDR1 is DFQATT and CDR2 SNEGSKA (reference sequence). This CDR3 is 15 amino acids long. The DNA of the CDR3 is TGCAGTGCCGAGGGGACTAGCGAAATTCGGAATGAGCAGTTCTTC. It encodes CSAEGTSEIRNEQFF.

This clonotype was picked up many times. The chain employs TRBV28 and TRBJ2-3, with 7 bases that match TRBD2. CDR3 size: 15 residues. Germline V gives CDR1 MDHEN, CDR2 SYDVKM. The J segment lost 4 bases and the V segment lost 3 bases, leaving 7 bases of the junction unmatched. The CDR3 coding sequence is TGTGCCAGCAGTTTCGGGGCGGGAGTGGCAGATACGCAGTATTTT. It encodes CASSFGAGVADTQYF.

The table lists this clonotype with many counts. V and J are TRBV11-3 and TRBJ1-1, with no clear D. Trimming removed 5 bases at V and 1 base at J, with 8 bases between. This CDR3 region has 13 residues. The germline gives CDR1 SGHNT, CDR2 YENEEA. The CDR3 sequence is CASSTESNTEAFF. In nucleotides, the CDR3 is TGTGCCAGCAGCACGGAATCGAACACTGAAGCTTTCTTT. The variable domain in full, completed from reference TRBV11-3 and TRBJ1-1, reads EAGVVQSPRYKIIEKKQPVAFWCNPISGHNTLYWYLQNLGQGPELLIRYENEEAVDDSQLPKDRFSAERLKGVDSTLKIQPAELGDSAVYLCASSTESNTEAFFGQGTRLTVV.

This clonotype has ten or more counts. The V and J genes are TRBV18 and TRBJ2-1; weak D call: TRBD1 (6 bases). Germline V gene sequence: CDR1 KGHSH, CDR2 LQKENI. The CDR3 runs to 15 residues. V shed 2 bases and J shed 5 bases, with 13 bases lying between them. For the CDR3, the DNA is TGTGCCAGCTCACCAGTACAGGGTCTTAACAATGAGCAGTTCTTC. This sequence encodes CASSPVQGLNNEQFF.

This clonotype occurred many times. The chain is built from TRBV12-3 or TRBV12-4 and TRBJ2-1; D ambiguous. There are 15 residues in the CDR3. V gave up 2 bases and J gave up 6 bases, with 14 bases separating them. The CDR3 reads CASSLTNTPGNEQFF. DNA for the CDR3: TGTGCCAGCAGTTTAACTAATACTCCTGGCAATGAGCAGTTCTTC.

Only a few counts were recorded for this clonotype. The chain couples TRBV27 to TRBJ2-6; D not resolved. This CDR3 region has 14 residues. Per germline, CDR1 MNHEY and CDR2 SMNVEV (reference sequence). Trimming took off 4 bases at V and 1 base at J, with 5 bases between the two ends. This CDR3 reads CASSWGSGANVLTF. In DNA, the CDR3 is TGTGCCAGCAGTTGGGGATCTGGGGCCAACGTCCTGACTTTC.